This T cell receptor beta chain was captured in a study of a mutant IDH1 vaccine in newly diagnosed glioma. About the study: Males made up around 62% and females approximately 40% of treated patients, whose mean age was 40.4 years. Patients had received radiotherapy, temozolomide, or both previously, most receiving both.

Clones were read by immunoSEQ multiplex PCR, and TCRdb kept only the in-frame ones, dropping some. The sample contains under 65,000 clones, about 80% of which appear only once. This CDR3 contains 16 residues. V dropped 2 bases and J dropped 0 bases, with 11 bases sitting between them. Germline CDR1 reads SEHNR; CDR2 reads FQNEAQ (reference sequence). Time point here: baseline, week 1 (first vaccination visit). Treatment indicated: pre-vaccination baseline after standard-of-care therapy. The rearrangement joins TRBV7-9 to TRBJ1-3; no reliable D call. The clonotype was recovered from a woman aged 40-49 years with glioma. The material sequenced was PBMCs, taken from a glioma patient treated with radiotherapy, temozolomide or both. The CDR3 nucleotides read TGTGCCAGCAGCTTAAGTTCAGGCTACTCTGGAAACACCATATATTTT. Encoded protein: CASSLSSGYSGNTIYF.